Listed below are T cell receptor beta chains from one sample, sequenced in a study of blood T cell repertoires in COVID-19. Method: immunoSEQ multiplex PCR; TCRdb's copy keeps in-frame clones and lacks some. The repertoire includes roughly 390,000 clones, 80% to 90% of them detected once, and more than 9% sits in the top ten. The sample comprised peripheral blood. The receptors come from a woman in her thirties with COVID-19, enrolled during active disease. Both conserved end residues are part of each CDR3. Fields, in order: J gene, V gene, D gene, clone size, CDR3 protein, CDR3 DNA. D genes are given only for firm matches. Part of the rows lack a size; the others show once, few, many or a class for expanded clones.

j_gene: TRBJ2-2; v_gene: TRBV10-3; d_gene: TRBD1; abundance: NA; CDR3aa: CAISETGGVTGELFF; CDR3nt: TGTGCCATCAGTGAGACAGGGGGTGTCACCGGGGAGCTGTTTTTT
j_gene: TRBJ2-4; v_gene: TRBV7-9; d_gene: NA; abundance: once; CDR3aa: CASSNQDSRGKNIQYF; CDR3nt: TGTGCCAGCAGCAACCAGGACTCACGGGGCAAAAACATTCAGTACTTC
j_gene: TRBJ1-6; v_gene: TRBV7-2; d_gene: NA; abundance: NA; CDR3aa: CASRQAAGSPLHF; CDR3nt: TGTGCCAGCAGACAGGCCGCAGGTTCACCCCTCCACTTT
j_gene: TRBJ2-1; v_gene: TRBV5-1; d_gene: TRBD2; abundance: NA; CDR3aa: CASNGGTSGNPAYNEQFF; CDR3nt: TGCGCCAGCAATGGAGGGACTAGCGGGAATCCCGCCTACAATGAGCAGTTCTTC
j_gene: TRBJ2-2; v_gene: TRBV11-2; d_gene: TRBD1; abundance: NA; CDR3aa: CASSLGRTGMGGELFF; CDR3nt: TGTGCCAGCAGCCTCGGCCGGACAGGGATGGGCGGGGAGCTGTTTTTT
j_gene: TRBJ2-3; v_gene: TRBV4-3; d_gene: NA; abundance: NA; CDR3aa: CASSQERGDTQYF; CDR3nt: TGCGCCAGCAGCCAGGAACGAGGGGATACGCAGTATTTT
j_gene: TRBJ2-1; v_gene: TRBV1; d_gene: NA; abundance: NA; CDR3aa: CTSSHLRLVHNEQFF; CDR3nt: TGCACCAGCAGCCACCTTAGACTAGTCCACAATGAGCAGTTCTTC
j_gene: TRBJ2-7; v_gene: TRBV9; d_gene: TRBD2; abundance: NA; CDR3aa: CASSASGSFNEQYF; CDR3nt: TGTGCCAGCAGCGCTAGCGGGAGTTTTAACGAGCAGTACTTC
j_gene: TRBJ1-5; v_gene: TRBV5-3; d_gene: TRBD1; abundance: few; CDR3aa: CAGQVWGNQPQHF; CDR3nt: TGTGCCGGACAGGTATGGGGCAATCAGCCCCAGCATTTT
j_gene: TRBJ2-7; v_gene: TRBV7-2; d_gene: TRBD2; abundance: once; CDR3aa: CASSSGLAYSYEQYF; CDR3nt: TGTGCCAGCAGCTCGGGACTAGCGTACTCCTACGAGCAGTACTTC
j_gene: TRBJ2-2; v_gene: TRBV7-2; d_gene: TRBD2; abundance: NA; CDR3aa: CASSLPSGRSGELFF; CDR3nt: TGTGCCAGCAGCTTACCTAGCGGGAGATCCGGGGAGCTGTTTTTT
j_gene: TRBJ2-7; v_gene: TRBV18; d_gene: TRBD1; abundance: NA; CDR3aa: CASSPRTGRYEQYF; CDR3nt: TGTGCCAGCTCACCAAGGACAGGGAGGTACGAGCAGTACTTC
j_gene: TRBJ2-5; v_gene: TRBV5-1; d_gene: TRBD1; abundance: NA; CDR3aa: CASGGTGGTLAQETQYF; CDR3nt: TGCGCCAGCGGTGGGACAGGGGGTACCCTGGCCCAAGAGACCCAGTACTTC
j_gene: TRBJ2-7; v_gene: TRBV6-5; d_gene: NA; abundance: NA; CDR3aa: CAANGAGSYEQYF; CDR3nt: TGTGCCGCCAATGGGGCGGGGTCCTACGAGCAGTACTTC
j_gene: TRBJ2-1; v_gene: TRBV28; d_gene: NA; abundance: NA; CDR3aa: CASTWWGASYNEQFF; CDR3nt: TGTGCCAGCACCTGGTGGGGCGCGTCCTACAATGAGCAGTTCTTC
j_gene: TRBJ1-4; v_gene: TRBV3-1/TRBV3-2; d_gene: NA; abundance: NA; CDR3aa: CASSLRKRVATNEKLFF; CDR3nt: TGTGCCAGCAGCCTGAGGAAGCGGGTTGCTACTAATGAAAAACTGTTTTTT
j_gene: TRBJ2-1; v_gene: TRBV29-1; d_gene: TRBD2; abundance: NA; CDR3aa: CSVAGLVAPGGEQFF; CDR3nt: TGCAGCGTGGCGGGACTAGTTGCTCCCGGGGGTGAGCAGTTCTTC
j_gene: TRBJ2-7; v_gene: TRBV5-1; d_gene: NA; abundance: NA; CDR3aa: CASSDSYEQYF; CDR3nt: TGCGCCAGCAGCGACAGCTACGAGCAGTACTTC
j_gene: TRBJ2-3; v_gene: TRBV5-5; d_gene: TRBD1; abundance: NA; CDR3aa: CASNWDRGQDTQYF; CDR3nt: TGTGCCAGCAACTGGGACAGGGGGCAAGATACGCAGTATTTT
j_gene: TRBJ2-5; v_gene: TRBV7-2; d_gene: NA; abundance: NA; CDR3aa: CASSLSIRREGGTQYF; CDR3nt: TGTGCCAGCAGCTTATCGATCCGGAGGGAAGGCGGGACCCAGTACTTC
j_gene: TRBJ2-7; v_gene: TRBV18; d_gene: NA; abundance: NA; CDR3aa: CASSSNRMGEQYF; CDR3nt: TGTGCCAGCTCAAGTAACAGGATGGGAGAGCAGTACTTC
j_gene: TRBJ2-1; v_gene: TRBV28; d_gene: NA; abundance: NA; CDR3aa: CASSLLNNEQFF; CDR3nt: TGTGCCAGCAGTTTATTAAACAATGAGCAGTTCTTC
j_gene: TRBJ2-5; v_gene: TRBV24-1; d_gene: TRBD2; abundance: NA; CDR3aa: CATSAAGGPQETQYF; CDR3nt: TGTGCCACCAGTGCCGCGGGAGGGCCTCAAGAGACCCAGTACTTC
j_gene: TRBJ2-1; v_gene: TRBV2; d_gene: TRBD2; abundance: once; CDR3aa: CASSSAGASGEQFF; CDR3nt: TGTGCCAGCAGCTCAGCGGGGGCCTCGGGGGAGCAGTTCTTC
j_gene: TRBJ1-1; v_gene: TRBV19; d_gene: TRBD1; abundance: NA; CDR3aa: CASSIRGLANTEAFF; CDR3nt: TGTGCCAGTAGTATCAGGGGGCTTGCCAACACTGAAGCTTTCTTT
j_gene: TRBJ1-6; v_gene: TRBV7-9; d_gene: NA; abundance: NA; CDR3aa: CASSLEGQGYSPLHF; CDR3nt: TGTGCCAGCAGCTTAGAGGGGCAGGGTTATTCACCCCTCCACTTT
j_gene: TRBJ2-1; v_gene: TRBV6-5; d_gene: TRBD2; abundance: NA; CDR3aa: CASSYSSGRYSEQFF; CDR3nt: TGTGCCAGCAGTTACTCTAGCGGGAGATATAGTGAGCAGTTCTTC
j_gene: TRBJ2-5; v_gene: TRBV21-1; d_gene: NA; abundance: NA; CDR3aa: CASSKTTGGPQETQYF; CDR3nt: TGTGCCAGCAGCAAAACCACGGGAGGGCCCCAAGAGACCCAGTACTTC
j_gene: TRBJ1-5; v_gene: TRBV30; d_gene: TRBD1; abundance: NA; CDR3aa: CAWTLTGADQPQHF; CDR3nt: TGTGCCTGGACCCTGACAGGGGCGGATCAGCCCCAGCATTTT
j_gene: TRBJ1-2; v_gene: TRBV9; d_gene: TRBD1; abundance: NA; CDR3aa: CASSVEADRGIYGYTF; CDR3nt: TGTGCCAGCAGCGTAGAAGCGGACAGGGGGATCTATGGCTACACCTTC
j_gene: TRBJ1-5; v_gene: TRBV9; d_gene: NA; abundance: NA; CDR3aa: CASSGGVNQPQHF; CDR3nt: TGTGCCAGCTCTGGAGGGGTTAATCAGCCCCAGCATTTT
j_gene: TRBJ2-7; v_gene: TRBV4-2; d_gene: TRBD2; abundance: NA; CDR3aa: CASSPHGLAGGRLYEQYF; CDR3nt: TGTGCCAGCAGCCCGCATGGACTAGCGGGAGGGAGACTCTACGAGCAGTACTTC
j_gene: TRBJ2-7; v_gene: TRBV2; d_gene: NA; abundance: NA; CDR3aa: CASTAAYEQYF; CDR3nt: TGTGCCAGCACAGCGGCCTACGAGCAGTACTTC
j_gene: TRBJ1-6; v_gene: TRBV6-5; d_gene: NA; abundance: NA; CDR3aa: CASNEYTGNSPLHF; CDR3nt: TGTGCCAGCAACGAATATACGGGGAATTCACCCCTCCACTTT
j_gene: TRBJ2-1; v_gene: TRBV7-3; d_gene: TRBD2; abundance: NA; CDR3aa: CASSPLAGVRNEQFF; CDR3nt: TGTGCCAGCAGCCCGTTAGCGGGAGTGCGGAATGAGCAGTTCTTC
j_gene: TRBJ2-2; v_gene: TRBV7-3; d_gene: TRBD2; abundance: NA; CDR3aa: CASSLRGTSAANTGELFF; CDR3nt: TGTGCCAGCAGCTTAAGGGGGACTAGTGCGGCAAACACCGGGGAGCTGTTTTTT
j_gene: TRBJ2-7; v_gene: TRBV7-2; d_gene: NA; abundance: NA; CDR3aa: CASSLAEYEQYF; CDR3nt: TGTGCCAGCAGCTTAGCTGAGTACGAGCAGTACTTC
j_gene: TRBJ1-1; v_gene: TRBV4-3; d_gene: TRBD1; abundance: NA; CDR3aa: CASSHRTGMNTEAFF; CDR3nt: TGCGCCAGCAGCCACCGGACAGGGATGAACACTGAAGCTTTCTTT
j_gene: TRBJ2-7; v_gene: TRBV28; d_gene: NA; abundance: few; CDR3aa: CASSLEGEYEQYF; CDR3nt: TGTGCCAGCAGTTTGGAGGGAGAATACGAGCAGTACTTC
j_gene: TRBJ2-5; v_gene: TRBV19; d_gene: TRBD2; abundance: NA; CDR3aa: CASSIGLARETQYF; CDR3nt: TGTGCCAGTAGTATTGGACTAGCGAGAGAGACCCAGTACTTC
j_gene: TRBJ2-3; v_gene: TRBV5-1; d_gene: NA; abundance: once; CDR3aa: CASSTPSTDTQYF; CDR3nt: TGCGCCAGCTCGACTCCCAGCACAGATACGCAGTATTTT
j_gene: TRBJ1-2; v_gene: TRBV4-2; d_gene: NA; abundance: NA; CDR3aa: CASSQEVAANYGYTF; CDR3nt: TGTGCCAGCAGCCAAGAGGTGGCGGCTAACTATGGCTACACCTTC
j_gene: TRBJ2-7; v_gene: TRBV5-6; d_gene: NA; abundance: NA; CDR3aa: CASSFTGRNEQYF; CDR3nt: TGTGCCAGCAGCTTCACAGGGCGAAACGAGCAGTACTTC
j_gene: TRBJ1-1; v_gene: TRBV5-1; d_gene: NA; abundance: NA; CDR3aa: CASSPVTGWDTEAFF; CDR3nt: TGCGCCAGCAGCCCCGTAACAGGGTGGGACACTGAAGCTTTCTTT
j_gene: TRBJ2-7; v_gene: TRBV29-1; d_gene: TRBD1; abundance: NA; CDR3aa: CSVTMGQGIYYEQYF; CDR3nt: TGCAGCGTCACGATGGGACAGGGAATCTACTACGAGCAGTACTTC
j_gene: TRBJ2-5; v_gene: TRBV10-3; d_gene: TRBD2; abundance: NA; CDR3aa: CAIRLAGQETQYF; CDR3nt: TGTGCCATCAGACTAGCGGGACAAGAGACCCAGTACTTC
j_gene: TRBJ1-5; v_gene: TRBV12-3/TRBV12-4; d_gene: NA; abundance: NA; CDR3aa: CASGPGQNQPQHF; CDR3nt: TGTGCCAGCGGTCCAGGACAGAATCAGCCCCAGCATTTT
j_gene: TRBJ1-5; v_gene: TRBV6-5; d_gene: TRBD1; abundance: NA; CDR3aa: CASTDEGAYQPQHF; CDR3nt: TGTGCCAGCACCGACGAGGGGGCCTATCAGCCCCAGCATTTT